These 27 T cell receptor beta chains were all obtained from the same sample, sequenced in a study of molecular identifiers for immune sequencing clone quantification. TCRdb ran MiXCR on the PCR reads and lists one entry per CDR3 protein. The data contain around 300,000 distinct CDR3 sequences, 24% of them seen just once; the ten biggest clones take up roughly 0.7%. Sequenced: naive CD8+ T cells from blood, with Jurkat cell RNA spiked in. Specified subset: FACS-sorted CD8+CD4-CCR7+CD45RA+ naive T cells. Receptors originate from a human donor in good health. Some libraries in this study had Jurkat cell RNA spiked in.

This clonotype has a handful of counts. This chain uses TRBV6-2 or TRBV6-3 with TRBJ2-7, with D possibly matching TRBD2 (6 bases). The CDR3 is made up of 14 amino acids. V lost 2 bases and J 2 bases, leaving 10 bases between the germline ends. Germline loops: CDR1 MNHEY, CDR2 SVGEGT. CDR3 in DNA: TGTGCCAGCAGTTACAGGGACTTCACCTACGAGCAGTACTTC. Translated: CASSYRDFTYEQYF.

As to this clonotype: An end of the junction differs from the germline gene, which may be a read error. The chain has TRBV7-8 and TRBJ2-2; D tentatively fits TRBD1 or TRBD2 (5 bases each). Germline lookup yields CDR1 SGHVS and CDR2 FQNEAQ. The CDR3 is 13 amino acids. CDR3 bases: TGTGCCAGCAACCTCCCAGTCCCCGGGGCGCTGTTTTTT. Its translation is CASNLPVPGALFF.

This clonotype was recorded many times. V usage is TRBV30 and J usage is TRBJ2-7; D tentatively fits TRBD1 or TRBD2 (5 bases each). Germline CDR1 GTSNPN, CDR2 SVGIG (reference sequence). With 2 bases removed from V and 10 bases from J, the gap between germline ends came to 15 bases. The CDR3 consists of 12 residues. CDR3 amino acids: CAWSPVRDQQYF. The CDR3 bases are TGTGCCTGGAGTCCAGTTCGGGACCAACAGTACTTC.

At least ten counts were recorded for this clonotype. This chain joins TRBV7-2 and TRBJ2-1; D is unclear. Germline CDR1 SGHTA, CDR2 FQGNSA. Trimming removed 5 bases at V and 0 bases at J, with 14 bases between. The CDR3 length is 16 residues. CDR3 DNA sequence: TGTGCCAGCAGCCGAGGAGTCCAGAGCTCCTACAATGAGCAGTTCTTC. Translation gives CASSRGVQSSYNEQFF.

This clonotype was picked up a small number of times. J is TRBJ1-1 and V is TRBV28; D uncertain. CDR1 MDHEN and CDR2 SYDVKM come from the germline V gene. The CDR3 totals 15 residues. Trimming stripped 11 bases from V and 0 bases from J, with 19 bases between. The CDR3 DNA reads TGTGCCGGGAAGAAGACGTTGGCCATGAACACTGAAGCTTTCTTT. Translated, it gives CAGKKTLAMNTEAFF.

This chain joins TRBV27 and TRBJ2-4; 7 positions match TRBD2. Germline-derived CDR1 and CDR2 are MNHEY and SMNVEV (reference sequence). Trimming removed 2 bases from V and 7 bases from J; junction bases left unmatched: 2. The CDR3 length is 13 residues. This CDR3 reads CASSLAGDNIQYF. As DNA, the CDR3 is TGTGCCAGCAGTTTAGCGGGGGATAACATTCAGTACTTC.

The CDR3 loop is CASSPRTASTDTQYF. CDR3 DNA: TGTGCCAGCAGCCCCCGGACAGCCTCCACAGATACGCAGTATTTT. The V and J genes are TRBV7-3 and TRBJ2-3; possible D gene TRBD1, 6 bases. The germline V gene has CDR1 SGHTA and CDR2 FQGTGA. There are 15 residues in the CDR3. The V gene lost 5 bases and the J gene lost 2 bases, with 14 bases spanning the gap.

This clonotype was counted ten times or more. The chain couples TRBV4-2 to TRBJ2-7, with 14 bases matching TRBD2. With 4 bases clipped from V and 4 bases from J, the junction kept 6 bases outside the gene matches. The CDR3 totals 16 residues. CDR1 is LGHNA, CDR2 YNFKEQ, per germline. The CDR3 DNA is TGTGCCAGCAGCCCACAGGGACTAGCGGGAGCGTACGAGCAGTACTTC. Its translation is CASSPQGLAGAYEQYF.

The chain is built from TRBV7-9 and TRBJ2-2; possible D gene TRBD1, 5 bases. Trimming took 2 bases from V and 7 from J, leaving 11 bases between them. This CDR3 contains 14 residues. The germline V gene encodes CDR1 SEHNR and CDR2 FQNEAQ (reference sequence). In DNA, the CDR3 is TGTGCCAGCAGCTTAATAGGGGCCAACGGGGAGCTGTTTTTT. It translates to CASSLIGANGELFF.

The table lists this clonotype with a few counts. The rearrangement links TRBV11-2 to TRBJ2-7; D is perhaps TRBD1 (6 bases). The germline V gene encodes CDR1 SGHAT and CDR2 FQNNGV. Between the trimmed V and J ends, which lost 5 bases and 5 bases, there was a span of 19 bases. The CDR3 is 15 residues long. The CDR3 here is CASSQARTGFHEQYF. The CDR3 DNA reads as TGTGCCAGCAGCCAAGCTCGTACAGGGTTCCACGAGCAGTACTTC.

The DNA of the CDR3 is TGCGCCAGCAGCCAAGTATGGTGGCAGGGCCCCTACGAGCAGTACTTC. Its protein product is CASSQVWWQGPYEQYF. The chain links TRBV4-3 to TRBJ2-7; TRBD1 might be the D (5 bases). CDR3 length: 16 amino acids. V lost 1 base to trimming and J lost 2 bases, with 15 bases between them. The germline V gene has CDR1 LGHNA and CDR2 YSLEER.

The J gene is TRBJ2-7, the V gene TRBV30, with 8 bases identical to TRBD2. With V trimmed by 1 base and J by 5 bases, 4 bases remained unmatched. From germline, CDR1 is GTSNPN and CDR2 SVGIG (reference sequence). CDR3 length equals 13 residues. This CDR3 reads CAWSGAGGNEQYF. The CDR3 coding sequence is TGTGCCTGGAGTGGGGCGGGGGGCAACGAGCAGTACTTC. Full variable domain (missing parts from reference TRBV30 and TRBJ2-7): SQTIHQWPATLVQPVGSPLSLECTVEGTSNPNLYWYRQAAGRGLQLLFYSVGIGQISSEVPQNLSASRPQDRQFILSSKKLLLSDSGFYLCAWSGAGGNEQYFGPGTRLTVT.

Worth noting for this clonotype: Since a much larger clone is just one base distant, this may be a read error. The V gene is TRBV28, the J gene TRBJ2-7; D is ambiguous. This CDR3 comprises 14 residues. V lost 6 bases and J lost 3, with 15 bases in between. CDR1 and CDR2 (germline): MDHEN, SYDVKM. CDR3 nucleotides: TGTGCCAGCAGATCGTCTTGGGCCAGCTACGAGCAGTACTTC. It yields the protein CASRSSWASYEQYF.

This clonotype was seen only a few times. A read error is likely, as this CDR3 ends without the conserved phenylalanine or tryptophan. The V call is TRBV29-1, the J call TRBJ2-5, with a weak D call TRBD1 (5 bases). CDR1 SQVTM and CDR2 ANQGSEA come from the germline V gene. Between the trimmed V and J ends, which lost 6 bases and 5 bases, there was a span of 10 bases. The CDR3 is made up of 11 amino acids. The DNA for the CDR3 is TGCAGCGTCCAGGGTACGGAGACCCAGTACCTC. The encoded protein is CSVQGTETQYL.

V and J are TRBV12-3 or TRBV12-4 and TRBJ2-7, with 9 bases aligning to TRBD2. V shed 8 bases, J shed 2 bases, and the junction held 7 bases outside the gene matches. The CDR3 has 14 residues. The CDR3 bases are TGTGCCAGCTCGTTTAGCGGGAGACCCTACGAGCAGTACTTC. It yields the protein CASSFSGRPYEQYF.

The V gene is TRBV3-1, the J gene TRBJ2-2; D is unresolved. The CDR3 is 13 residues long. From germline, CDR1 is LGHDT and CDR2 YNNKEL (reference sequence). The V and J ends lost 4 bases and 4 bases respectively, with 7 bases between them. CDR3 in amino acids: CASSRGSTGELFF. The CDR3 region has the DNA TGTGCCAGCAGCCGTGGCAGCACCGGGGAGCTGTTTTTT.

This clonotype was seen only a few times. V usage is TRBV5-8 and J usage is TRBJ1-1; possible D gene TRBD1, 6 bases. The V gene's germline CDR1 is SGHTS and CDR2 YDEGEE. The CDR3 totals 14 residues. Trimming removed 0 bases from V and 4 bases from J, with 10 bases in between. The CDR3 is CASSLDGGLTEAFF. Here the CDR3 DNA reads TGTGCCAGCAGCTTGGATGGGGGGCTCACTGAAGCTTTCTTT.

The chain has TRBV29-1 and TRBJ2-1; D gene unclear. The CDR3 is made up of 14 amino acids. Between the trimmed V and J ends, which lost 2 bases and 1 base, there was a span of 9 bases. Germline CDR1 and CDR2: SQVTM and ANQGSEA. CDR3 sequence reads: CSVEPAGSYNEQFF. In nucleotides, the CDR3 is TGCAGCGTTGAACCCGCTGGATCCTACAATGAGCAGTTCTTC.

For this clonotype: One end of the junction fails to match germline, which may point to a read error. The chain combines TRBV2 with TRBJ2-6, with 10 bases lining up with TRBD1. The CDR3 has 16 amino acids. Germline V gene data show CDR1 as SNHLY and CDR2 as FYNNEI. CDR3 sequence reads: CASPGTGVPGANALTF. CDR3 nucleotide sequence: TGTGCCAGTCCCGGGACAGGGGTCCCTGGGGCCAACGCCCTGACTTTC. The full variable domain, rest sourced from reference TRBV2 and TRBJ2-6, is EPEVTQTPSHQVTQMGQEVILRCVPISNHLYFYWYRQILGQKVEFLVSFYNNEISEKSEIFDDQFSVERPDGSNFTLKIRSTKLEDSAMYFCASPGTGVPGANALTFGAGSRLTVL.

For this clonotype: This could be a read error, since a much larger clone is one nucleotide away. This chain joins TRBV19 and TRBJ1-5, with 7 bases matching TRBD1. This CDR3 is built from 14 residues. Germline assignment: CDR1 LNHDA and CDR2 SQIVND (reference sequence). J gave up 7 bases and V 4 bases, and 7 bases lay outside the gene matches. In DNA, the CDR3 is TGTGCCAGTAGTACGGGGACAGAGGTCCAGCCCCAGCATTTT. Translated: CASSTGTEVQPQHF.

V usage is TRBV4-1 and J usage is TRBJ1-4; 7 bases are shared with TRBD1. The trim removed 0 bases at V and 3 bases at J, leaving 1 base unmatched. Germline V CDR1 and CDR2: MGHRA, YSYEKL. The CDR3 length is 15 residues. As DNA, the CDR3 is TGCGCCAGCAGCCAAGATCAGGGGGCTAATGAAAAACTGTTTTTT. This gives the protein CASSQDQGANEKLFF.

The sample holds many counts of this clonotype. The CDR3 DNA sequence: TGTGCCATAGGGGGCCAGGGGACAAATTTAGATCCAACTAATGAAAAACTGTTTTTT. Its protein product is CAIGGQGTNLDPTNEKLFF. The chain combines TRBV28 with TRBJ1-4, with 7 positions matching TRBD1. With V trimmed by 10 bases and J by 0 bases, 20 bases remained unmatched. There are 19 residues in the CDR3. The germline V gene encodes CDR1 MDHEN and CDR2 SYDVKM.

This clonotype was detected ten times or more. The chain is built from TRBV5-6 and TRBJ2-3; TRBD2 agrees at 10 bases. CDR3 length: 17 residues. With V trimmed by 2 bases and J by 4 bases, 10 bases remained unmatched. Germline V gene lookup returns CDR1 SGHDT and CDR2 YYEEEE. The CDR3: CASSFSQREGSSDTQYF. CDR3 in DNA: TGTGCCAGCAGCTTTTCTCAGCGGGAGGGTAGTTCAGATACGCAGTATTTT.

This clonotype was detected ten times or more. CDR3 nucleotide sequence: TGTGCCAGCAGCCAGACTGTGAGGGCCCCAGAGGCGTCCAAAAACATTCAGTACTTC. It yields the protein CASSQTVRAPEASKNIQYF. The chain joins TRBV14 to TRBJ2-4; D possibly corresponds to TRBD2 (5 bases). Germline V CDR1 and CDR2: SGHDN, FVKESK. Trimming left V 3 bases short and J 2 bases short, with 23 bases between. This CDR3 is built from 19 residues.

This clonotype was seen a handful of times. V is TRBV4-3 and J is TRBJ2-1; 11 bases map to TRBD2. The germline V gene has CDR1 LGHNA and CDR2 YSLEER. The CDR3 extends over 16 amino acids. V shed 4 bases, J shed 4 bases, and the junction held 6 bases outside the gene matches. The CDR3 protein is CASSPEGLADYNEQFF. The DNA of the CDR3 is TGCGCCAGCAGCCCGGAGGGACTAGCGGATTACAATGAGCAGTTCTTC.

Comments on this clonotype: A much larger clone differs by one base, so this may be a read error. The chain links TRBV29-1 to TRBJ2-1; TRBD1 matches 7 bases. Germline CDR1 is SQVTM and CDR2 is ANQGSEA. CDR3 length: 14 amino acids. The CDR3 here is CSVSRQGSHNEQFF. CDR3 nucleotide sequence: TGCAGCGTATCGAGACAGGGCTCCCACAATGAGCAGTTCTTC.

Concerning this clonotype: A much larger clone is a single base away; this may be a read error. Because it lacks the conserved phenylalanine or tryptophan at the end, this CDR3 is likely a read error. The V and J genes are TRBV4-3 and TRBJ2-7; D is unclear. Germline values: CDR1 LGHNA, CDR2 YSLEER. The CDR3 sequence is 14 residues long. Trimming took 0 bases from V and 3 from J, leaving 9 bases between them. In DNA form, the CDR3 reads TGCGCCAGCAGCCAAGATTATACAGTCTACGAGCAGTACATC. Its translation: CASSQDYTVYEQYI.